This T cell receptor beta chain was profiled in a study of T cells in Graves' hyperthyroidism and ophthalmopathy. Findings of the study overall: The model's output predicted ophthalmopathy at a median of approximately 6.5 months prior to onset. Peripheral blood also featured most of the thyroid clonotypes expanded above 0.001.

The CDR3 is 13 residues long. V gave up 4 bases and J gave up 0 bases, with 6 bases separating them. The germline V gene encodes CDR1 LNHDA and CDR2 SQIVND (reference sequence). Amplified regions were TCR beta CDR3 sequences from RNA transcripts. During a first-round RT-PCR of the TCR CDR3, the HTBI primer set was used. MiXCR was run by TCRdb on the multiplex PCR reads, yielding one entry per CDR3 protein. Seen here are about 420,000 distinct CDR3 sequences, roughly 13% observed once, and the top ten hold more than 4.5%. This clonotype was counted between two and nine times. The antigen remains unidentified.

The V call is TRBV19, the J call TRBJ1-1; no clear D gene. Sequencing input: blood. The TCR was taken from a woman in her late teens or twenties with Graves' hyperthyroidism. CDR3 protein: CASSNGLNTEAFF. In DNA form, the CDR3 reads TGTGCCAGTAGTAACGGGCTGAACACTGAAGCTTTCTTT. The whole variable domain, remainder taken from reference TRBV19 and TRBJ1-1, is DGGITQSPKYLFRKEGQNVTLSCEQNLNHDAMYWYRQDPGQGLRLIYYSQIVNDFQKGDIAEGYSVSREKKESFPLTVTSAQKNPTAFYLCASSNGLNTEAFFGQGTRLTVV.